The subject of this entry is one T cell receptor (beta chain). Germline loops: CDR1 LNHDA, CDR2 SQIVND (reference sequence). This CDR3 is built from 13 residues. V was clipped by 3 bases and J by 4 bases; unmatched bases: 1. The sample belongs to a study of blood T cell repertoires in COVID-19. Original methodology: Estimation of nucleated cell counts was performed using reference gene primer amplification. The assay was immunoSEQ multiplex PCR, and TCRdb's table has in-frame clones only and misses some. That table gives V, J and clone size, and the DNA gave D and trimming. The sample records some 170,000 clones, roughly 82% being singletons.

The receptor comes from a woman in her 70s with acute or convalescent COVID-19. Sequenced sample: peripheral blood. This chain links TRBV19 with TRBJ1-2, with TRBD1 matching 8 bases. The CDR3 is CASSIQGAYGYTF. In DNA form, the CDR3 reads TGTGCCAGTAGTATCCAGGGGGCCTATGGCTACACCTTC.